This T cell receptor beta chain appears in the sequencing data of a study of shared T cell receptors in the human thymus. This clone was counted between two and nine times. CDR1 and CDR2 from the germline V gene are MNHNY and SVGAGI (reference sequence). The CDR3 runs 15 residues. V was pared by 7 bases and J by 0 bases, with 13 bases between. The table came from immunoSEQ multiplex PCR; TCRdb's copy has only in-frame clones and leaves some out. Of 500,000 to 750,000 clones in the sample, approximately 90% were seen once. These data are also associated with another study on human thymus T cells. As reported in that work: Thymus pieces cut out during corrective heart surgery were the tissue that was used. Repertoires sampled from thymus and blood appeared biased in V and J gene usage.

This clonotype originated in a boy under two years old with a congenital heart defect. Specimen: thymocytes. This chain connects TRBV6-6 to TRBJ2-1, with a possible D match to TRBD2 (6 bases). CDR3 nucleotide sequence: TGTGCCAGCACCCCGAGGCGGGACTCCTACAATGAGCAGTTCTTC. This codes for CASTPRRDSYNEQFF.